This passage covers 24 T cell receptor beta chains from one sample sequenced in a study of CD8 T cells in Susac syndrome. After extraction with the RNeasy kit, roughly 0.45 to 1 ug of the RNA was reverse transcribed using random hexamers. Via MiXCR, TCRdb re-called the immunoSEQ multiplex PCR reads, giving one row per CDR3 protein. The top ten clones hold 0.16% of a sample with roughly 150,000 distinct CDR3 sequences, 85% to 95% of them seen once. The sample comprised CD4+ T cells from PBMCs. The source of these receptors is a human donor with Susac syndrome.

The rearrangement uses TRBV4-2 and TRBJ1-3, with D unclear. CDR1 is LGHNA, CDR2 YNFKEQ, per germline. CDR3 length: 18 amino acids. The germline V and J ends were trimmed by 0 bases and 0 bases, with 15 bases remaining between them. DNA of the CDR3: TGTGCCAGCAGCCAAGATCTCCCCAGGCTACGCTCTGGAAACACCATATATTTT. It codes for CASSQDLPRLRSGNTIYF.

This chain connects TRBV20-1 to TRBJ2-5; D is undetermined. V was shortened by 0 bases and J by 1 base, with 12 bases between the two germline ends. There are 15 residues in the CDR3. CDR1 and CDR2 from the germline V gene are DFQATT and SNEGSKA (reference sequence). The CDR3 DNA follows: TGCAGTGCTAGAGATTCCGACGGACCCCAAGAGACCCAGTACTTC. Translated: CSARDSDGPQETQYF.

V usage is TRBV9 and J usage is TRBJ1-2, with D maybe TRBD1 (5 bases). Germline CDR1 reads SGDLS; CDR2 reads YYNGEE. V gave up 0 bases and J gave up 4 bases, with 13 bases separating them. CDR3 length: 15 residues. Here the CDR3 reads CASSVGTTDGYGYTF. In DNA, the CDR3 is TGTGCCAGCAGCGTAGGGACAACCGATGGCTATGGCTACACCTTC.

The CDR3 loop is CASSQRDLLYGYTF. CDR3 nucleotides: TGTGCCAGCAGCCAAAGGGATTTATTGTATGGCTACACCTTC. The V gene is TRBV3-1, the J gene TRBJ1-2; D gene unclear. Germline-derived CDR1 and CDR2 are LGHDT and YNNKEL (reference sequence). This CDR3 has 14 amino acids. V lost 2 bases and J lost 5, with 12 bases in between.

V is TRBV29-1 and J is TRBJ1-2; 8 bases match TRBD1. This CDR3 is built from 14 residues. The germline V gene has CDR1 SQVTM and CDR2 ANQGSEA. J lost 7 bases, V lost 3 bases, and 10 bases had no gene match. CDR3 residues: CSVDYGQGFGGYTF. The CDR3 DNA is TGCAGCGTTGATTATGGACAGGGTTTTGGTGGCTACACCTTC.

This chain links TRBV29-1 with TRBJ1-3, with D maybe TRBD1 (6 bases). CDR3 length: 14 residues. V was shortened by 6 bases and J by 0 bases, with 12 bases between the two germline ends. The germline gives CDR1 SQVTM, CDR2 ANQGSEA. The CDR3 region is CSVVTGNSGNTIYF. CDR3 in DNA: TGCAGCGTGGTGACAGGCAACTCTGGAAACACCATATATTTT.

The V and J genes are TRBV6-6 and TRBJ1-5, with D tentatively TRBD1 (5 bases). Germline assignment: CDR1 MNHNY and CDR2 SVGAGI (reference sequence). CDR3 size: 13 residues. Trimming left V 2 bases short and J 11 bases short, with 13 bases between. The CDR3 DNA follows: TGTGCCAGCAGTTACGCCGAGGGGAGGACCCAGCATTTT. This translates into CASSYAEGRTQHF.

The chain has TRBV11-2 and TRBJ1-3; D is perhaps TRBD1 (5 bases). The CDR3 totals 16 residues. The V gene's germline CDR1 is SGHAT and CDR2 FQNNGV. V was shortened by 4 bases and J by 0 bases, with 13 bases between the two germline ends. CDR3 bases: TGTGCCAGCAGCTCACGACAGACCCTCTCTGGAAACACCATATATTTT. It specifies CASSSRQTLSGNTIYF.

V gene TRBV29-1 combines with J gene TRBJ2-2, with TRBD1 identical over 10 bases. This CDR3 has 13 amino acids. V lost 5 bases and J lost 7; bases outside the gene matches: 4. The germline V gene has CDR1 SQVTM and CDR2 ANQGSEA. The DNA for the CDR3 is TGCAGCGTTCAGACAGGGGGCCTCGGGGAGCTGTTTTTT. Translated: CSVQTGGLGELFF.

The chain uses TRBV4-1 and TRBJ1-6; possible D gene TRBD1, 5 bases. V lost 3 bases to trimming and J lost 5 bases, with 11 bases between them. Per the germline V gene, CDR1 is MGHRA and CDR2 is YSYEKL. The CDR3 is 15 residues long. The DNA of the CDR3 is TGCGCCAGCAGCCATGGACAAGGCAATAATTCACCCCTCCACTTT. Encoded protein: CASSHGQGNNSPLHF.

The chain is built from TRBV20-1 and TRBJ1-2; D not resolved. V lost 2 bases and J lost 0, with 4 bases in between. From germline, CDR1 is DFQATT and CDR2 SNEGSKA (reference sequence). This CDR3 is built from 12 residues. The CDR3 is CSARPSNYGYTF. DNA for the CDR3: TGCAGTGCTAGACCGTCTAACTATGGCTACACCTTC.

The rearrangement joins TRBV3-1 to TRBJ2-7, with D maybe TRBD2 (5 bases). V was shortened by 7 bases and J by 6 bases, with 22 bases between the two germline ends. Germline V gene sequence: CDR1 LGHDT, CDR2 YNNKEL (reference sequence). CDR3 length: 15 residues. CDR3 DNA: TGTGCCAGCAACGCGGGCCAGGTCGGTGGCCGCGAGCAGTACTTC. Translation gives CASNAGQVGGREQYF.

The DNA of the CDR3 is TGCGCCAGCAGCGGACAGCTGAGTAACACTGAAGCTTTCTTT. Translating gives CASSGQLSNTEAFF. V and J are TRBV5-1 and TRBJ1-1; D perhaps matches TRBD1 (6 bases). Per germline, CDR1 SGHRS and CDR2 YFSETQ. This CDR3 has 14 residues. V lost 4 bases, J lost 2 bases, and 12 bases lay in between. Combining the CDR3 with reference TRBV5-1 and TRBJ1-1 gives the whole variable domain KAGVTQTPRYLIKTRGQQVTLSCSPISGHRSVSWYQQTPGQGLQFLFEYFSETQRNKGNFPGRFSGRQFSNSRSEMNVSTLELGDSALYLCASSGQLSNTEAFFGQGTRLTVV.

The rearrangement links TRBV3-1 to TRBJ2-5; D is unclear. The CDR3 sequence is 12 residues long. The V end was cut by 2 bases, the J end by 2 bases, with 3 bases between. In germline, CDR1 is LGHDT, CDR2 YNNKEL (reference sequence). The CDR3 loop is CASSQLQETQYF. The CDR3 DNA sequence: TGTGCCAGCAGCCAACTACAAGAGACCCAGTACTTC.

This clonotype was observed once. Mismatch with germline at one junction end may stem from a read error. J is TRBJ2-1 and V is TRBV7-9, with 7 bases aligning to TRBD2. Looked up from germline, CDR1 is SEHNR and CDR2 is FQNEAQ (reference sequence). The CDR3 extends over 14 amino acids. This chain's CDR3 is CASSLAALNNEQFF. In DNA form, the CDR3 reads TGTGCCAGCAGCCTAGCGGCCCTGAACAATGAGCAGTTCTTC. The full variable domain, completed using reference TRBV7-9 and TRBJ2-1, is DTGVSQNPRHKITKRGQNVTFRCDPISEHNRLYWYRQTLGQGPEFLTYFQNEAQLEKSRLLSDRFSAERPKGSFSTLEIQRTEQGDSAMYLCASSLAALNNEQFFGPGTRLTVL.

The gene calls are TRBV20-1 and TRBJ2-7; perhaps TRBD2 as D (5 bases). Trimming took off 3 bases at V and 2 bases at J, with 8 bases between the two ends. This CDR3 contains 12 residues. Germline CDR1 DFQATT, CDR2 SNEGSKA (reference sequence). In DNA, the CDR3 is TGCAGTGCTAGCGGACTCCCCTACGAGCAGTACTTC. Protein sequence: CSASGLPYEQYF.

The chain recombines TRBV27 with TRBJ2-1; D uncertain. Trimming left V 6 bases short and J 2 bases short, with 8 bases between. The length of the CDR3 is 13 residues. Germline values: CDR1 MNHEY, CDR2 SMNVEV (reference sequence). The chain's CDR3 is CASSPPPYNEQFF. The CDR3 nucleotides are TGTGCCAGCAGCCCTCCTCCCTACAATGAGCAGTTCTTC.

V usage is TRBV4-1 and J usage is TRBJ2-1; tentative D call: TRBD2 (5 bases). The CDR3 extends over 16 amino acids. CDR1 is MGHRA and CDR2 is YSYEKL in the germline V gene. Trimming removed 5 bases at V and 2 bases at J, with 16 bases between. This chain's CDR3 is CASSSLGQRTYNEQFF. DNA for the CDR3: TGCGCCAGCAGCTCCTTGGGCCAGCGGACCTACAATGAGCAGTTCTTC.

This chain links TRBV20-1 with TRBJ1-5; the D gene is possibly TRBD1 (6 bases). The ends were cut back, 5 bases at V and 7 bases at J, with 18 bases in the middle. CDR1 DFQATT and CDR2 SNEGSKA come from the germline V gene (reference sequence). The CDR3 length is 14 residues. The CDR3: CSAPGGGAGQPQHF. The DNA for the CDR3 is TGCAGTGCTCCGGGGGGGGGCGCGGGACAGCCCCAGCATTTT.

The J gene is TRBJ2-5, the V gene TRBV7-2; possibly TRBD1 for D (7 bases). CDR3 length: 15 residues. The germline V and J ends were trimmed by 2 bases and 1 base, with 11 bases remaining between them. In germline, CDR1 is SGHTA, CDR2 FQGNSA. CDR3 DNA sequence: TGTGCCAGCAGCTTAAGGAGGGGGCCCCAAGAGACCCAGTACTTC. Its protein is CASSLRRGPQETQYF.

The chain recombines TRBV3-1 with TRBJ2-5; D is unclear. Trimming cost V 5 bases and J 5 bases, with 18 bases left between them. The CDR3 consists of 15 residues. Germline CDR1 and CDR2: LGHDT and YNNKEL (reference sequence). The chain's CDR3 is CASSDSYWSEETQYF. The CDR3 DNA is TGTGCCAGCAGCGATAGCTACTGGTCGGAGGAGACCCAGTACTTC.

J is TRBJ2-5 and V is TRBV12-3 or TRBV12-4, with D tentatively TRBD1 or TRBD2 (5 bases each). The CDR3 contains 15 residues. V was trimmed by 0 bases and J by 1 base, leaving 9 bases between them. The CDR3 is CASSLASGPQETQYF. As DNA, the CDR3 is TGTGCCAGCAGTTTAGCATCGGGGCCCCAAGAGACCCAGTACTTC.

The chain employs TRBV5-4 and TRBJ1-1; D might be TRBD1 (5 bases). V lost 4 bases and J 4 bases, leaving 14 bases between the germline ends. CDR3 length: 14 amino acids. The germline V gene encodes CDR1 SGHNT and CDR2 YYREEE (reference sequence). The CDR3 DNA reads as TGTGCCAGCAGCCTACGGGGGGGAAGCACTGAAGCTTTCTTT. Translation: CASSLRGGSTEAFF.

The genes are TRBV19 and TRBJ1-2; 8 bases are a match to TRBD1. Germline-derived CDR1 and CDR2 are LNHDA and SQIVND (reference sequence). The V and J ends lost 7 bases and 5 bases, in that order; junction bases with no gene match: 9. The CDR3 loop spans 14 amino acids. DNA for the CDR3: TGTGCCAGTATGGGAACAGGGGGGCGGTATGGCTACACCTTC. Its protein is CASMGTGGRYGYTF.